This T cell receptor beta chain stems from a study of Graves' ophthalmopathy and Graves' hyperthyroidism. The study, taken as a whole, reports: Its predictions of ophthalmopathy progression gave the model 60% to 71% sensitivity and approximately 72% specificity. Also, most clonotypes expanded in the thyroid above 0.001 frequency appeared in blood.

This clonotype was recorded at least ten times. The antigen is not known. Germline CDR1 is SQVTM and CDR2 is ANQGSEA. The CDR3 runs 11 residues. V lost 7 bases, J lost 4 bases, and 8 bases lay in between. Amplified material comprised TCR beta CDR3 regions derived from RNA transcripts. Second-round multiplex PCR followed a first-round RT-PCR using HTBI primers. TCRdb redid the calling of the multiplex PCR reads with MiXCR, one entry per CDR3 protein. The sample contains around 1,200,000 distinct CDR3 sequences, roughly 35% of which appear only once. Newly diagnosed, the hyperthyroidism patients had under 2 months' duration and were aged 18 to 65. None of the included patients had other autoimmune diseases, uncontrolled infections, pregnancy or lactation, as these led to exclusion.

The sequenced sample consisted of peripheral blood or thyroid tissue (not recorded which). The sequence was collected from an adult man with Graves' hyperthyroidism. The rearrangement joins TRBV29-1 to TRBJ1-3; D call uncertain. The CDR3 DNA reads TGCAGCGCCAAACAGGGAAACACCATATATTTT. Its translation: CSAKQGNTIYF. The entire variable domain, with the rest obtained from reference TRBV29-1 and TRBJ1-3, is as follows: SAVISQKPSRDICQRGTSLTIQCQVDSQVTMMFWYRQQPGQSLTLIATANQGSEATYESGFVIDKFPISRPNLTFSTLTVSNMSPEDSSIYLCSAKQGNTIYFGEGSWLTVV.